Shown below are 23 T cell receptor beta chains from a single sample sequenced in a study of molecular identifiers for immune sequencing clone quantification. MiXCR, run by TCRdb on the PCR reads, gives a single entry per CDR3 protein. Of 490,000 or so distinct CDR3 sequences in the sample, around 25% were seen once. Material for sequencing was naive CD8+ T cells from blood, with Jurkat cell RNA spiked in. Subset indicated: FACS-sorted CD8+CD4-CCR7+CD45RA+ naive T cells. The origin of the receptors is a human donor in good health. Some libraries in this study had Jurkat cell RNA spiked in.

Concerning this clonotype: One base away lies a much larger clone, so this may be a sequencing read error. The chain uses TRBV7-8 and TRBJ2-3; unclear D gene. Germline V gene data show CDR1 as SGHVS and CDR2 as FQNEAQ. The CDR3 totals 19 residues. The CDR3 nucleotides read TGTGCCAGCGGCTTACTCGAGCTAGTTGGAATAACGCGCCAAGATACGCAGTATTTT. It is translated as CASGLLELVGITRQDTQYF.

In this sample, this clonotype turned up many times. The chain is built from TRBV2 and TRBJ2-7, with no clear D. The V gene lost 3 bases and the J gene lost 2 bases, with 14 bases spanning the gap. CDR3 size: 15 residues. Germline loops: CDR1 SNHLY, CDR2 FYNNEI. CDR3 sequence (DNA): TGTGCCAGCAGTGAGTTTGGTGTGAGTACCTACGAGCAGTACTTC. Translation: CASSEFGVSTYEQYF.

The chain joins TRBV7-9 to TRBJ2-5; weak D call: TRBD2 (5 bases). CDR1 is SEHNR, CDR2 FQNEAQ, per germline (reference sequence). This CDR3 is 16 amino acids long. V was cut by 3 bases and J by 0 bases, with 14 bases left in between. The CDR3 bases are TGTGCCAGCAGCTTCGACACGGACTCGTACCAAGAGACCCAGTACTTC. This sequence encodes CASSFDTDSYQETQYF.

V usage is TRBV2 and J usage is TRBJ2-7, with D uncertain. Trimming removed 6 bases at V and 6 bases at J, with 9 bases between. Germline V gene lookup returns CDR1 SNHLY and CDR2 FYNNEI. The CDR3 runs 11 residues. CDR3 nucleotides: TGTGCCAGCAGGAACACACCCGAGCAGTACTTC. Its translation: CASRNTPEQYF.

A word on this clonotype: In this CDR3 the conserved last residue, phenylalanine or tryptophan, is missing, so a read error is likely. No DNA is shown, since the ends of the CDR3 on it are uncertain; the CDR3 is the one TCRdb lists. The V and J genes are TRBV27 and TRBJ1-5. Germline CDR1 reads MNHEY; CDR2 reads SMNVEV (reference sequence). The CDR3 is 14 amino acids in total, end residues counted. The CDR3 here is CASSLGTGNQPQHI.

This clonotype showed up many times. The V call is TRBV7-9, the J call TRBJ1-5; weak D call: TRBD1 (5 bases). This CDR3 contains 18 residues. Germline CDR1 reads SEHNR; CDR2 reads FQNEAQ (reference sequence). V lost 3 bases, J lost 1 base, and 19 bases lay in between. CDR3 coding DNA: TGTGCCAGCAGCTTTTCGCCAGGGAGGGATATGAGCAATCAGCCCCAGCATTTT. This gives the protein CASSFSPGRDMSNQPQHF.

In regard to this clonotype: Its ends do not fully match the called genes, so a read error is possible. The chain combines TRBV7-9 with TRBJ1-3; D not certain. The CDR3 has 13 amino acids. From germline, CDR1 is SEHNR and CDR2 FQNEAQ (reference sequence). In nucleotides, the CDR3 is TGTGCCAGCAGCATCCCTCGGAGAAACACCGTATATTTT. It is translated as CASSIPRRNTVYF.

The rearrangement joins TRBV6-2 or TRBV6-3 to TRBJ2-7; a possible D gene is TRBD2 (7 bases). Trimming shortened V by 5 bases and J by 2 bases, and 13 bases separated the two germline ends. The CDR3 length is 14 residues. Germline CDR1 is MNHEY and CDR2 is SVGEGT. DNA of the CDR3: TGTGCCAGCAGTCCGGCGGGGGCCACCTACGAGCAGTACTTC. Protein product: CASSPAGATYEQYF.

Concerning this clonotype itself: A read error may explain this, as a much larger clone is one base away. The CDR3 region is CAWETSGGAVQFF. The DNA of the CDR3 is TGTGCCTGGGAAACTAGCGGAGGGGCTGTGCAGTTCTTC. The chain uses TRBV30 and TRBJ2-1; 8 bases line up with TRBD2. Germline loops: CDR1 GTSNPN, CDR2 SVGIG (reference sequence). The CDR3 spans 13 residues. V gave up 5 bases and J gave up 12 bases; unmatched junction bases: 12.

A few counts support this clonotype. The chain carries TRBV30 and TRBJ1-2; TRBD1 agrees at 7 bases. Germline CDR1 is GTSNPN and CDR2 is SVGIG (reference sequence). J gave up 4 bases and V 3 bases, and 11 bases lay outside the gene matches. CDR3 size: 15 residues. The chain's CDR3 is CAWRRRDRDLYGYTF. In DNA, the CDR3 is TGTGCCTGGAGAAGACGGGACAGAGATCTCTATGGCTACACCTTC.

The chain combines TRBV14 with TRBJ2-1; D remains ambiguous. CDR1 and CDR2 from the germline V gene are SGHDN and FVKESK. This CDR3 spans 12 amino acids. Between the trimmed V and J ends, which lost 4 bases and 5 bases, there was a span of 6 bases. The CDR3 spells CASSPVNNEQFF. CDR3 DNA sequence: TGTGCCAGCAGCCCTGTGAACAATGAGCAGTTCTTC.

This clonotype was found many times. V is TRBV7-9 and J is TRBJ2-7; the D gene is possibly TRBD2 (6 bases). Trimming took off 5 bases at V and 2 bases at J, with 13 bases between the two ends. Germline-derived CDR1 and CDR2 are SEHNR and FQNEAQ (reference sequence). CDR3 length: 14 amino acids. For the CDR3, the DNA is TGTGCCAGCAGCCCGACGGCGGGGCCCTACGAGCAGTACTTC. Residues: CASSPTAGPYEQYF.

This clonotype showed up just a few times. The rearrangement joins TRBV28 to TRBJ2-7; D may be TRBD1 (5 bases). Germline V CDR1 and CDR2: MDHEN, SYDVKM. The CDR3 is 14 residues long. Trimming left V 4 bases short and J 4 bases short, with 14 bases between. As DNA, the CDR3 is TGTGCCAGCAGTTCAGGACATGGGGTTTACGAGCAGTACTTC. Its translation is CASSSGHGVYEQYF.

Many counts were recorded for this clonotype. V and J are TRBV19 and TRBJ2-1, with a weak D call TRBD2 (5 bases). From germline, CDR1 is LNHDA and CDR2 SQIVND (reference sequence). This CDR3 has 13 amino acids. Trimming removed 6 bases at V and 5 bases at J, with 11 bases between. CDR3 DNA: TGTGCCAGTAGGTCGGGGATCAACAATGAGCAGTTCTTC. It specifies CASRSGINNEQFF. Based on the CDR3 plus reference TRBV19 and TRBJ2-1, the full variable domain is DGGITQSPKYLFRKEGQNVTLSCEQNLNHDAMYWYRQDPGQGLRLIYYSQIVNDFQKGDIAEGYSVSREKKESFPLTVTSAQKNPTAFYLCASRSGINNEQFFGPGTRLTVL.

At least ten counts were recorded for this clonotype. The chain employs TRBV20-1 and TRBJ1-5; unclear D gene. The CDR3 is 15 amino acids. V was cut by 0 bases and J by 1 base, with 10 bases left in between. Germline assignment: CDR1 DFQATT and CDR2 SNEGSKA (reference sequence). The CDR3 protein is CSARDLRGSNQPQHF. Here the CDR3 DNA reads TGCAGTGCTAGAGATCTCCGGGGAAGCAATCAGCCCCAGCATTTT.

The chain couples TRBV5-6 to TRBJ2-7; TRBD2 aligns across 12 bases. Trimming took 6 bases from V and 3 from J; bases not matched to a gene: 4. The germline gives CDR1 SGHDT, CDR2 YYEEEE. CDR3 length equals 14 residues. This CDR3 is CASTLLAGGYEQYF. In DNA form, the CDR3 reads TGTGCCAGCACCCTACTAGCGGGAGGCTACGAGCAGTACTTC.

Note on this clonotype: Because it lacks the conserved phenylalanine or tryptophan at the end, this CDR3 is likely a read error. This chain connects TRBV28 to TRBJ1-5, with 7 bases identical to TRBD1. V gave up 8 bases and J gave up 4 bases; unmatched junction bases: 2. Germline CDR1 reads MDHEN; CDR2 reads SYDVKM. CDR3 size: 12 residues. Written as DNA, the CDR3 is TGTGCCAGCCGACAGGGAAATCAGCCCCAGCATCTT. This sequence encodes CASRQGNQPQHL.

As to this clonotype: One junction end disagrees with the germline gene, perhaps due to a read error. CDR3 amino acids: CASSVGLDPRQNFGYTF. DNA of the CDR3: TGTGCCAGCAGCGTAGGATTGGACCCGCGCCAGAACTTTGGCTACACCTTC. V gene TRBV9 combines with J gene TRBJ1-2; D uncertain. The CDR3 runs 17 residues. Germline CDR1 and CDR2: SGDLS and YYNGEE.

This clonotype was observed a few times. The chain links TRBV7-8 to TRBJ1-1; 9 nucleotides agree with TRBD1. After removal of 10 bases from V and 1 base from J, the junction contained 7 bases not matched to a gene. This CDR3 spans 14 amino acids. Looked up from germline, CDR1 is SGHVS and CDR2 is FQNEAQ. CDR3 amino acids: CATRTGATNTEAFF. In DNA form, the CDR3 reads TGTGCCACCCGGACAGGGGCCACGAACACTGAAGCTTTCTTT.

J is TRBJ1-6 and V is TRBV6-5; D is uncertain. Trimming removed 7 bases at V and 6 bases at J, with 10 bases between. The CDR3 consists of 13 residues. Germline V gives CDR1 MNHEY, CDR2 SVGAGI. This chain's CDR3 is CASKGLSNSPLHF. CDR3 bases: TGTGCCAGCAAAGGACTGAGTAATTCACCCCTCCACTTT.

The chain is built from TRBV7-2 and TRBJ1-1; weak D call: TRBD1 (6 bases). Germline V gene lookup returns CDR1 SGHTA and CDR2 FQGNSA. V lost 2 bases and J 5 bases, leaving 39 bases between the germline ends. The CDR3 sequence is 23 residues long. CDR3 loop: CASSLRDPIKGEKGHPRRTEAFF. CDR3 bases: TGTGCCAGCAGCTTAAGGGACCCAATTAAGGGGGAAAAAGGACACCCTAGGCGGACTGAAGCTTTCTTT.

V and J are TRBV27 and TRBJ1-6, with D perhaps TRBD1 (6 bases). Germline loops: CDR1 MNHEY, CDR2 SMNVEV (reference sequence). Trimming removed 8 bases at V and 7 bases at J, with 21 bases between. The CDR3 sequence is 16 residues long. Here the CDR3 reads CASSQNEGTQNSPLHF. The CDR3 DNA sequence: TGTGCCAGCTCGCAAAACGAGGGGACACAGAATTCACCCCTCCACTTT.

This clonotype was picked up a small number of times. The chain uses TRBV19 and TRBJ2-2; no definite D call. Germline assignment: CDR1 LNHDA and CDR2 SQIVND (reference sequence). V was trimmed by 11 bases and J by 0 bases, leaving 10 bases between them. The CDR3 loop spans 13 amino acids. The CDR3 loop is CAVETANTGELFF. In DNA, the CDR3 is TGTGCCGTGGAGACTGCGAACACCGGGGAGCTGTTTTTT.